This TCR beta chain was observed in a study of blood T cells in healthy people across ages. With a J-beta primer mix and a sample-barcoded 5' primer, a second PCR ran about 7 to 12 cycles. The authors tagged each cDNA molecule using a template-switch adaptor with 12 random nucleotides. TCRdb called the 5' RACE reads again in MiXCR, with one record for every CDR3 protein. The repertoire holds about 640,000 distinct CDR3 sequences, with 58% as singletons. A note on this clonotype: Antigen: not known.

No fewer than 7 million PBMCs went into each sample. Per sample, extraction of total RNA gave at least 5.5 micrograms in every case. The study, taken as a whole, reports: Donors of long life had a larger count of naive CD4+ cells and greater diversity than aged donors.

CDR1 and CDR2 (germline): MGHRA, YSYEKL. The CDR3 spans 14 residues. V lost 2 bases and J lost 9; bases outside the gene matches: 8. Sample: blood. This chain links TRBV4-1 with TRBJ2-3; TRBD2 aligns across 7 bases. The receptor comes from a man between 60 and 70 years old in good health. In DNA, the CDR3 is TGCGCCAGCAGCCAAATGGGGGGGGGAGAGACGCAGTATTTT. Its translation: CASSQMGGGETQYF.